The rows below give T cell receptor beta chains drawn from one sample of a study of blood T cells in healthy people across ages. TCRdb passed the 5' RACE reads through MiXCR, listing each CDR3 protein once. The sample consists of fewer than 1,200,000 distinct CDR3 sequences, less than 25% of them appearing once. These data also formed part of another study, on T cells of mothers and their children.

Material for sequencing was blood. Source of these receptors: a girl aged 2-9 years in good health. The CDR3 runs from the conserved cysteine through the conserved F or W. The order of the fields is clone size, V gene, J gene, D gene, CDR3 protein, CDR3 DNA. The D gene is left open where the match is weak. Clone size is not always given. Where it is, it says once, few, many or a class for expanded clones.

>few|TRBV28|TRBJ1-2|.
CASKEGADGYTF
TGTGCCAGCAAAGAGGGCGCGGATGGCTACACCTTC
>.|TRBV20-1|TRBJ2-1|TRBD2
CSARDEASGYNEQFF
TGCAGTGCTAGAGATGAGGCTAGCGGGTACAATGAGCAGTTCTTC
>.|TRBV7-7|TRBJ2-1|TRBD2
CASSLGGRVDNEQFF
TGTGCTAGCAGCTTGGGCGGGAGGGTGGATAATGAGCAGTTCTTC
>many|TRBV5-5|TRBJ2-7|.
CASSLGDSYNEQYF
TGTGCCAGCAGCTTGGGTGACAGCTACAACGAGCAGTACTTC
>.|TRBV12-3/TRBV12-4|TRBJ2-5|.
CASTPVGVRETQYF
TGTGCCAGCACTCCCGTCGGGGTTCGGGAGACCCAGTACTTC
>few|TRBV4-1|TRBJ2-7|.
CASSQEPGIHEQYF
TGCGCCAGCAGCCAAGAGCCGGGGATCCACGAGCAGTACTTC
>.|TRBV7-6|TRBJ1-5|.
CASSPLLGGQPQHF
TGTGCCAGCAGCCCCCTTTTGGGGGGGCAGCCCCAGCATTTT
>.|TRBV6-1|TRBJ2-5|.
CASFDPGELPQETQYF
TGTGCCAGTTTTGATCCGGGAGAGTTACCTCAAGAGACCCAGTACTTC
>.|TRBV6-1|TRBJ1-2|.
CASNERTATNYGYTF
TGTGCCAGCAATGAGAGGACAGCCACTAACTATGGCTACACCTTC
>.|TRBV6-2/TRBV6-3|TRBJ2-6|TRBD1
CASRGQGSSSGANVLTF
TGTGCCAGCAGGGGACAGGGTTCCAGCTCTGGGGCCAACGTCCTGACTTTC
>few|TRBV20-1|TRBJ2-1|.
CSAPGTSSYNEQFF
TGCAGTGCACCCGGGACCAGCTCCTACAATGAGCAGTTCTTC
>.|TRBV7-2|TRBJ1-4|.
CASSQKADEKLFF
TGTGCCAGCAGCCAGAAAGCGGATGAAAAACTGTTTTTT
>.|TRBV15|TRBJ1-4|.
CATSRDRGKLFF
TGTGCCACCAGCAGAGACCGGGGAAAACTGTTTTTT
>few|TRBV7-9|TRBJ2-7|TRBD2
CASSSRGGSAHEQYF
TGTGCCAGCAGCTCCCGCGGCGGGAGCGCCCACGAGCAGTACTTC
>once|TRBV20-1|TRBJ1-2|.
CSASLPALNYGYTF
TGCAGTGCTAGTCTCCCCGCTCTTAACTATGGCTACACCTTC
>.|TRBV4-2|TRBJ2-6|.
CASSQVMMVSGANVLTF
TGTGCCAGCAGCCAAGTTATGATGGTCTCTGGGGCCAACGTCCTGACTTTC
>.|TRBV2|TRBJ2-2|TRBD1
CASRTGTGTGELFF
TGTGCCAGCAGGACCGGGACAGGGACCGGGGAGCTGTTTTTT
>few|TRBV4-1|TRBJ2-7|TRBD2
CASSVLAGPLYEQYF
TGCGCCAGCAGTGTACTAGCGGGACCCCTCTACGAGCAGTACTTC
>few|TRBV6-2/TRBV6-3|TRBJ2-5|.
CASSFTQTQYF
TGTGCCAGCAGTTTTACGCAGACCCAGTACTTC
>few|TRBV6-5|TRBJ2-7|.
CASTEAVSYEQYF
TGTGCCAGCACCGAGGCTGTCTCCTACGAGCAGTACTTC
>few|TRBV3-1|TRBJ2-7|TRBD1
CASSIPRPDRFYEQYF
TGTGCCAGCAGCATTCCTCGACCGGACAGGTTCTACGAGCAGTACTTC
>few|TRBV5-1|TRBJ2-5|TRBD1
CASSLEGGAQYF
TGCGCCAGCAGCTTGGAAGGGGGCGCCCAGTACTTC
>.|TRBV3-1|TRBJ2-1|TRBD1
CASSPRTGGDDEQFF
TGTGCCAGCAGCCCCCGGACAGGGGGCGACGATGAGCAGTTCTTC
>.|TRBV6-2/TRBV6-3|TRBJ1-1|.
CASTGELTFF
TGTGCCAGCACAGGGGAGCTGACTTTCTTT
>few|TRBV7-2|TRBJ2-7|TRBD2
CAGSREVGRETGEQYF
TGTGCCGGCAGCCGTGAAGTTGGGCGGGAGACTGGGGAGCAGTACTTC
>.|TRBV6-6|TRBJ2-5|TRBD2
CASSYLERESGEQYF
TGTGCCAGCAGTTACCTCGAGCGGGAGTCTGGGGAGCAGTACTTC
>many|TRBV7-9|TRBJ2-6|TRBD1
CASSLGQAGANVLTF
TGTGCCAGCTCACTCGGACAGGCTGGGGCCAACGTCCTGACTTTC
>few|TRBV3-1|TRBJ2-5|.
CASSQRTGGTETQYF
TGTGCCAGCAGCCAACGGACTGGTGGGACGGAGACCCAGTACTTC
>.|TRBV12-5|TRBJ1-3|.
CASGLVLAAGGNTIYF
TGTGCTAGTGGTTTGGTACTGGCGGCAGGAGGAAACACCATATATTTT
>few|TRBV25-1|TRBJ2-7|.
CASRGLADLTEQYF
TGTGCCAGCAGAGGGCTGGCGGACCTCACCGAGCAGTACTTC
>.|TRBV2|TRBJ2-5|TRBD2
CASRGRVQTQYF
TGTGCCAGCCGGGGGAGGGTACAGACCCAGTACTTC
>.|TRBV7-3|TRBJ2-1|.
CASSFSGNPYNEQFF
TGTGCCAGCAGCTTTTCCGGGAATCCCTACAATGAGCAGTTCTTC
>once|TRBV20-1|TRBJ2-1|.
CSARLYYNEQFF
TGCAGTGCTAGGCTCTACTACAATGAGCAGTTCTTC
>.|TRBV2|TRBJ1-2|TRBD1
CASGLDRVEGYGYTF
TGTGCCAGCGGTCTGGACAGGGTAGAAGGGTATGGCTACACCTTC
>.|TRBV20-1|TRBJ2-3|.
CSAGLESTDTQYF
TGCAGTGCCGGCCTGGAGAGCACAGATACGCAGTATTTT
>.|TRBV28|TRBJ2-2|.
CASSFLAEPNTGELFF
TGTGCCAGCAGTTTCTTGGCGGAACCGAACACCGGGGAGCTGTTTTTT
>.|TRBV7-9|TRBJ1-5|TRBD1
CASSLAGGGSGQPQHF
TGTGCCAGCAGCTTAGCAGGAGGGGGCTCAGGTCAGCCCCAGCATTTT
>many|TRBV14|TRBJ2-5|.
CASSQVRRETQYF
TGCGCCAGCAGCCAAGTGAGGCGAGAGACCCAGTACTTC